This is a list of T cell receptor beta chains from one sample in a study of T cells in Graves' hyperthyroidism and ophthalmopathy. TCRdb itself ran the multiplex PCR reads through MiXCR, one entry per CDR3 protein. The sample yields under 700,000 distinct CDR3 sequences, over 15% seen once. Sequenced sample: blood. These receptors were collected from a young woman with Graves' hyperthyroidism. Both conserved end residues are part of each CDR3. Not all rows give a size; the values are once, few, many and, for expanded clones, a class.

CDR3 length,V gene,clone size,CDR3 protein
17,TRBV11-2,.,CASSLVQGRSYNSPLHF
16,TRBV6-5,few,CASSYSRDRVADTQYF
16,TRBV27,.,CASSLDRSWGTGELFF
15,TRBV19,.,CASTATGLGPDTQYF
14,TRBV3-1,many,CASSQVFRGTEAFF
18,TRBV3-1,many,CASSQDGAGGGFNYGYTF
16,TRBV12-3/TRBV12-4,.,CASRGLAGGNYNEQFF
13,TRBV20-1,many,CSAKKTRGYEQYF
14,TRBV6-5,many,CASSYVTGVEKLFF
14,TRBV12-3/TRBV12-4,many,CASSSKRVDQPQHF
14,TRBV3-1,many,CASSPRPDGNEQFF
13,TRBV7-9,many,CASSPDTDYEQYF
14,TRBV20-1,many,CSAQPDWQADTQYF
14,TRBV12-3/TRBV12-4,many,CASRGQISNQPQHF
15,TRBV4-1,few,CASSTSGPSGNTIYF
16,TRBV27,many,CASSPTPYGTLYEQYF
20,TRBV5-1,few,CASSSREPRRTGGLAYEQYF
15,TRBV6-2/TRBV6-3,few,CASSYSLAGVGELFF
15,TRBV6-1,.,CASSLAGTHYNEQFF
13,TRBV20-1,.,CSASPGGPGEQYF
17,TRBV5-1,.,CASSSPNGRQDTDTQYF
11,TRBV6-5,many,CASSYMETQYF
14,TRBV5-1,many,CASSLPVRGGEQFF
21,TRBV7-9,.,CASSLRPSPAGGGSPFYEQYF
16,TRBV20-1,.,CSARPRTSGDTGELFF
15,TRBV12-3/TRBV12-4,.,CASSLRTGPTGELFF
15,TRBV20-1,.,CSARAGGGFTDTQYF
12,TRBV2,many,CASSELGETQYF